These 4 T cell receptor beta chains were sequenced from one sample in a study of blood T cell repertoires in COVID-19. The table came from immunoSEQ multiplex PCR; TCRdb's copy has only in-frame clones and leaves some out. This repertoire shows 95,000 to 150,000 clones, roughly four fifths found once; its top ten account for about a sixth. The sequencing input was peripheral blood. All receptors derive from a man aged 25 to 45 with COVID-19, enrolled during active disease.

DNA for the CDR3: TGTGCCAGCAGTCCCGGGACAGGGAGCACTGAAGCTTTCTTT. As protein: CASSPGTGSTEAFF. The chain is built from TRBV28 and TRBJ1-1; 9 bases line up with TRBD1. Germline CDR1 and CDR2: MDHEN and SYDVKM. V trimming: 5 bases; J trimming: 4 bases; junction bases outside the gene matches: 5. The CDR3 loop spans 14 amino acids.

The rearrangement joins TRBV28 to TRBJ1-5; TRBD1 agrees at 7 bases. The CDR3 extends over 13 amino acids. J was trimmed by 5 bases and V by 6 bases; bases with no gene match: 4. Per the germline V gene, CDR1 is MDHEN and CDR2 is SYDVKM. CDR3 sequence (DNA): TGTGCCAGCAGGACAGGGAAGCATCAGCCCCAGCATTTT. Amino acids: CASRTGKHQPQHF.

The chain combines TRBV21-1 with TRBJ2-1; whether TRBD2, the table's D call, matches the DNA was not checked. TRBV21-1 is a documented pseudogene. CDR3 length: 22 amino acids. The CDR3 DNA reads as TGTGCCAGCAGCACCTGGAGTAGCGGGGTGGAGATGAAAAGTTACGCTTATAATGAGCAGTTCTTC. Its protein is CASSTWSSGVEMKSYAYNEQFF.

This clone appeared a single time. This chain connects TRBV10-3 to TRBJ2-7; TRBD1 is a possible D gene (5 bases). This CDR3 contains 16 residues. Germline V lookup: CDR1 ENHRY, CDR2 SYGVKD. Trimming removed 2 bases from V and 2 bases from J, with 16 bases in between. The CDR3 reads CAISELGRVNAYEQYF. In DNA, the CDR3 is TGTGCCATCAGTGAGCTCGGCAGGGTTAATGCCTACGAGCAGTACTTC.